The T cell receptor (beta chain) described here comes from a study of post-analysis software for immune sequencing data. About the research overall: Relapsing-remitting, secondary progressive and progressive-relapsing forms of multiple sclerosis all featured among disease courses. The study, taken as a whole, reports: Significantly decreased normalized Chao1 diversity was recorded for multiple sclerosis patients relative to controls. The study found TRBV5-6, TRBV5-1 and TRBV20-1 among 5 or 6 TRBV segments more frequent in patients than controls.

Worth noting for this clonotype: Its antigen is currently unknown.

The library was made from cDNA and included unique molecular identifiers. TCRdb analysed the PCR reads with MiXCR anew, one entry per CDR3 protein. The sample has hundreds of thousands of distinct CDR3 sequences; approximately 50% are singletons. Germline assignment: CDR1 SQVTM and CDR2 ANQGSEA. The CDR3 covers 13 residues. Trimming pared 5 bases from V and 5 bases from J, leaving 15 bases between. The origin of this receptor is a girl aged 5-17 years with multiple sclerosis. The gene calls are TRBV29-1 and TRBJ1-1, with D tentatively TRBD1 (5 bases). Material for sequencing was blood. The chain's CDR3 is CSVLRVGRTEAFF. DNA for the CDR3: TGCAGCGTTCTCAGGGTAGGACGGACTGAAGCTTTCTTT.